This record concerns one T cell receptor beta chain sequence. Its antigen is unidentified. TCRdb processed the 5' RACE reads anew with MiXCR; each CDR3 protein has one entry. The top ten clones hold approximately 13% of a sample with about 340,000 distinct CDR3 sequences, around 21% of them seen once. The CDR3 is 13 residues long. V gave up 2 bases and J gave up 7 bases, with 10 bases separating them. Germline CDR1 reads KGHSH; CDR2 reads LQKENI. This sample stems from a study of T-cell memory formation after mild COVID-19. Study results and caveats: Later expanders leaned toward CD4+, whereas clones contracting from day 15 to 85 were balanced CD4/CD8. Shrinking CD4+ clones resided mostly in CM and EM, and CD8+ ones in EMRA.

This TCR derives from an adult woman who had mild COVID-19 (a few samples of this study predate the infection). Cell type and time point are not known. Sequencing input: PBMCs or a T cell subset sorted from them (not recorded which). V gene TRBV18 combines with J gene TRBJ2-3; D gene unclear. The CDR3: CASSPSRLYTQYF. The CDR3 DNA sequence: TGTGCCAGCTCACCAAGCCGGTTGTATACGCAGTATTTT. Based on the CDR3 plus reference TRBV18 and TRBJ2-3, the full variable domain is NAGVMQNPRHLVRRRGQEARLRCSPMKGHSHVYWYRQLPEEGLKFMVYLQKENIIDESGMPKERFSAEFPKEGPSILRIQQVVRGDSAAYFCASSPSRLYTQYFGPGTRLTVL.